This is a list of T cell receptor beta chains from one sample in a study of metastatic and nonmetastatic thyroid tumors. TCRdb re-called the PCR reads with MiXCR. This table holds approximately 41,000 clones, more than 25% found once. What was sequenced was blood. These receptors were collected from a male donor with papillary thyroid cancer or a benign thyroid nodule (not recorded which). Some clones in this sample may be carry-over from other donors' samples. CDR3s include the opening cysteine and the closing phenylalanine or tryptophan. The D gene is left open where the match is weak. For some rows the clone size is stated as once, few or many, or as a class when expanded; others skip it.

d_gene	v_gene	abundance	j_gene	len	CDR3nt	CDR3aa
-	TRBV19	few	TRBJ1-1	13	TGTGCCAGTCGGGGAGAAATGAACACTGAAGATTTCTTT	CASRGEMNTEDFF
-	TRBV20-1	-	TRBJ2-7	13	TGCAGTGCCTGCGGACCGGAGGGCTACGAGCAGTACTTC	CSACGPEGYEQYF
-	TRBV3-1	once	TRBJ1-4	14	TGTGCCAGCAGCCAAAGGGCGGATGGTGAAAAACTGTTTTTT	CASSQRADGEKLFF
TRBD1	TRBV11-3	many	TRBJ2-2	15	TGTGCCAGCAGCCTGGGACAGGAGAACACCGGGGAGCTGTTTTTT	CASSLGQENTGELFF
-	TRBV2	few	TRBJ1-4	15	TGTGCCAGCAGTGATTCCTTCGGACAGAGGGAAAAACTGTTTTTT	CASSDSFGQREKLFF
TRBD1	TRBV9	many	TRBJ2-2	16	TGTGCCAGCAGCGGATCCAGGGGGCAGGGAACCGGGGAGCTGTTTTTT	CASSGSRGQGTGELFF
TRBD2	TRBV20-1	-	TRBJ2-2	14	TGCAGTTCCACAGCGGGAGGGCCCGCCGGGGAGCTGTTTTTT	CSSTAGGPAGELFF
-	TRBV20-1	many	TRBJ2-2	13	TGCAGTGCTAGAGGAGGTATAGCCGGGGAGCTGTTTTTT	CSARGGIAGELFF
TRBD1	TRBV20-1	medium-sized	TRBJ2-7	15	TGCAGTGCTACGGACCCCGGGACAGGGACATACGAGCAGTACTTC	CSATDPGTGTYEQYF
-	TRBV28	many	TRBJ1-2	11	TGTGGGGTAGGGGTGTACTATGGCTACACCTTC	CGVGVYYGYTF
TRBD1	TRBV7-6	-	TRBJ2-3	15	TGTGCCAGCAGCTCCTCCGGGACAGGGTTTCCTACGCAGTATTTT	CASSSSGTGFPTQYF
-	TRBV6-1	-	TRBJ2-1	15	TGTGCCAGCAGTGAAGCCTTGGGGGGTGGCAATGAGCAGTTCTTC	CASSEALGGGNEQFF
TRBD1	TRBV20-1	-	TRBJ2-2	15	TGCAGTGCGCCCAGACAGGGATCGAACACCGGGGAGCTGTTTTTT	CSAPRQGSNTGELFF
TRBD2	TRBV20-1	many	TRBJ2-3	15	TGCAGTGCTAGAGATTTAGCGGGGGCCACAGATACGCAGTATTTT	CSARDLAGATDTQYF
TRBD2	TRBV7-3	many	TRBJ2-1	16	TGTGCCAGCAGCCCCCAACTAGCGGGAGGGATGAATGAGCAGTTCTTC	CASSPQLAGGMNEQFF
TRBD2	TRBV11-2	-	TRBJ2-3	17	TGTGCCAGCAGCCCACGGGCGGGAGCGGGAGGAGCTGATACGCAGTATTTT	CASSPRAGAGGADTQYF
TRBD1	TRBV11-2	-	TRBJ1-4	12	TGTGCCAGCAGCCGACAGGGCGAGGAACTGTTTTTT	CASSRQGEELFF
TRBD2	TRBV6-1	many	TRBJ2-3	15	TGTGCCAGCAATTCCCTAGCGGGGGGCACAGATACGCAGTATTTT	CASNSLAGGTDTQYF
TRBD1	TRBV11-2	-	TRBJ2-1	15	TGTGCCAGCAGCGTAGGCGGACAGGGGAGGTATGAGCAGTTCTTC	CASSVGGQGRYEQFF
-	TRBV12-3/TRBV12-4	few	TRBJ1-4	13	TGTGCCAGCAGTTTGGGGGCTAATGAAAAACTGTTTTTT	CASSLGANEKLFF
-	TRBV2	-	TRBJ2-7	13	TGTGCCAGCAGTGAAACTTTTGACTACGAGCAGTACTTC	CASSETFDYEQYF
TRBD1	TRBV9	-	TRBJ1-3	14	TGTGACAGCAGCACTACAGGGGACGGAAACACGATATATTTT	CDSSTTGDGNTIYF